The present TCR beta chain was sequenced within a study of cytomegalovirus exposure and HLA in healthy donors. Whole-study findings and limits: According to a subsequent analysis, TCR clusters from the first cohort were inclined to appear together in the 120 or so validation repertoires. The study recorded 150 to 200 TCR beta chains that were cytomegalovirus-associated. Rarity characterized most TCR sequences, yet some public TCRs appeared in many donors.

CDR3 length equals 14 residues. Per germline, CDR1 MDHEN and CDR2 SYDVKM. Trimming at V came to 6 bases and at J to 4 bases, leaving 3 bases not matched to a gene. The study drew the donors from its roughly 120-subject validation cohort, separate from the approximately 700-subject first cohort. The table lists this clone with a few counts. What it recognizes is unknown. Libraries were prepared by immunoSEQ multiplex PCR; TCRdb keeps only in-frame clonotypes and omits some of them. The table shows about 44,000 clones, with roughly 93% occurring only once. The sequenced material came from PBMCs. The V call is TRBV28, the J call TRBJ1-1; 12 bases fit TRBD1. The clonotype was recovered from a woman in her late teens or twenties in good health and CMV-seronegative. CDR3 coding DNA: TGTGCCAGCAGGGGACAGGGGGCGAGCACTGAAGCTTTCTTT. This translates into CASRGQGASTEAFF.